This T cell receptor beta chain was observed in a study of CD8+CD57+ T cells in acquired aplastic anemia. CD8+CD57+ cell expansion had been shown by flow cytometry in patients chosen for sequencing. Every patient was diagnosed with severe acquired aplastic anemia. By the time of blood sampling, patients had still received no therapy. Findings and limits, study-wide: Patients and controls were found to share twenty-nine CD8+ CDR3 sequences. Controls did not differ significantly from patients in CD8+ Simpson's diversity.

The length of the CDR3 is 14 residues. V was pared by 6 bases and J by 7 bases, with 4 bases of the junction left unmatched. CDR1 and CDR2 (germline): SGHAT, FQNNGV. It was genomic DNA that served as the template for profiling TCR beta VDJ and CDR3. TCRdb used MiXCR to reprocess the reads, holding one entry per CDR3 protein. The repertoire includes approximately 260,000 distinct CDR3 sequences, roughly 82% of them detected once, and 35% to 50% sits in the top ten. This clonotype occurred many times. Its antigen is unidentified. This sequence joins TRBV11-2 and TRBJ1-6; TRBD1 agrees at 9 bases. The sequencing input was sorted CD4+, CD8+, or CD8+CD57+ T cells (not recorded which) from PBMCs. The receptor was isolated from a human donor with aplastic anemia. Written as DNA, the CDR3 is TGTGCCAGCAGACTGACAGGGGGAAATTCACCCCTCCACTTT. Translation gives CASRLTGGNSPLHF.